This T cell receptor beta chain was sequenced in a study of TIL therapy for anti-PD-1-resistant metastatic lung cancer. Overall study results and limits: TIL clonotype persistence in blood showed no apparent association with response.

The CDR3 consists of 14 residues. The junction had 6 bases not matched to a gene; V was cut back by 6 bases and J by 6 bases. Germline V gene data show CDR1 as SGHRS and CDR2 as YFSETQ. Time point given: pre-treatment sample, taken before nivolumab and TIL therapy. The libraries were made with immunoSEQ v3. Method: immunoSEQ multiplex PCR; TCRdb's copy keeps in-frame clones and lacks some. The data show 25,000 to 40,000 clones, with around two thirds seen just once and around 2.5% held by the top ten. On this clone: What it binds is not known.

This specimen was blood, taken at baseline. This clonotype was obtained from a woman aged 25-80 years with non-small cell lung cancer. V usage is TRBV5-1 and J usage is TRBJ2-1; 10 bases match TRBD1. The CDR3 bases are TGCGCCAGCAACCCCCGGACAGGGGGCAATGAGCAGTTCTTC. Its protein product is CASNPRTGGNEQFF. The whole variable domain, filled in from reference TRBV5-1 and TRBJ2-1, reads KAGVTQTPRYLIKTRGQQVTLSCSPISGHRSVSWYQQTPGQGLQFLFEYFSETQRNKGNFPGRFSGRQFSNSRSEMNVSTLELGDSALYLCASNPRTGGNEQFFGPGTRLTVL.